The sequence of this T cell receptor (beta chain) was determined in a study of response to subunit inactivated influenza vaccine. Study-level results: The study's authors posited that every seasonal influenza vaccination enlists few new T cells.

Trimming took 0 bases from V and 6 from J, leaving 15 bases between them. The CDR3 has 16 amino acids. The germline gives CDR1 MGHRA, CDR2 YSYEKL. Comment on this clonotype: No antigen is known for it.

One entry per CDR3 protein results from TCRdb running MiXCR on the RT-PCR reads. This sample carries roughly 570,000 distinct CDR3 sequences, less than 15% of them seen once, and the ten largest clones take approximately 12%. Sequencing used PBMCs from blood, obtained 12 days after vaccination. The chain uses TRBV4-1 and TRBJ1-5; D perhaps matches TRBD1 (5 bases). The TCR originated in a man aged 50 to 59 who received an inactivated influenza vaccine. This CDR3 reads CASSQDSRGSIQPQHF. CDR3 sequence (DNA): TGCGCCAGCAGCCAAGACTCGAGGGGTTCTATTCAGCCCCAGCATTTT.